This T cell receptor (beta chain) was identified during a study of T cell responses to AZD1222 COVID-19 vaccine. Study findings and constraints: Regions 160-218 and 743-854 held dominance among vaccine-associated CD4 TCRs, which spanned spike. The study sampled repertoires only after the peak T cell response.

This CDR3 is 13 amino acids long. J was trimmed by 5 bases and V by 4 bases; bases with no gene match: 2. Germline CDR1 SNHLY, CDR2 FYNNEI. Notes on this clone: Its cognate antigen is unknown.

The protocol was immunoSEQ multiplex PCR, while the TCRdb copy is restricted to in-frame clones and leaves out a portion. The sample consists of about 120,000 clones, over 75% of them appearing once. The clonotype was recovered from an adult who received the MenACWY meningococcal vaccine as a control. V and J are TRBV2 and TRBJ2-5, with 9 positions matching TRBD2. The input for sequencing was peripheral blood, taken 28 days after the second dose of the MenACWY control vaccine. CDR3 DNA sequence: TGTGCCAGCAGTGGGACTAGCGTTGAGACCCAGTACTTC. Amino acids: CASSGTSVETQYF.